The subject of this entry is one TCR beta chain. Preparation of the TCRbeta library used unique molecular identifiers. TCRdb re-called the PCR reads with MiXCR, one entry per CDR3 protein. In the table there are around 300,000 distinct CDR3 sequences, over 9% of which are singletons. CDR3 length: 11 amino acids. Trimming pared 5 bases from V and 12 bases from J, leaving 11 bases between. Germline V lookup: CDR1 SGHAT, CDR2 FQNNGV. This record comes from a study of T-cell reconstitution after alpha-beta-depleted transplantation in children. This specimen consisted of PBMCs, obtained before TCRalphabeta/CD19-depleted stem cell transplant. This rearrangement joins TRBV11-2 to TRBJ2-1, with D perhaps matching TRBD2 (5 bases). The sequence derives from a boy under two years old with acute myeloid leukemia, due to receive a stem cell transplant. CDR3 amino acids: CASSPRGRQFF. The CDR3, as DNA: TGTGCCAGCAGCCCCCGAGGGCGGCAGTTCTTC.